A selection of T cell receptor beta chains follows, all from one sample in a study of T cell responses to AZD1222 COVID-19 vaccine. Here immunoSEQ multiplex PCR was the method, and the copy in TCRdb shows in-frame clones only, minus some. The table lists fewer than 150,000 clones, 85% to 95% of them singletons. The input for sequencing was peripheral blood, taken on day 0 of AZD1222 vaccination. The source of these receptors is an adult in good health. CDR3s include the opening cysteine and the closing phenylalanine or tryptophan. The D gene is left open where the match is weak. The size entry is marked missing in some rows and otherwise reads once, few, many or a size class.

size	length	D	J	V	CDR3	DNA
-	13	-	TRBJ1-1	TRBV7-2	CASTLGGSTEAFF	TGTGCCAGCACCCTGGGGGGCTCTACTGAAGCTTTCTTT
-	13	-	TRBJ2-7	TRBV5-1	CASAQGSSYEQYF	TGCGCCAGCGCGCAAGGATCCTCCTACGAGCAGTACTTC
-	13	-	TRBJ1-4	TRBV7-9	CASSRGTNEKLFF	TGTGCCAGCAGCCGGGGAACTAATGAAAAACTGTTTTTT
once	20	-	TRBJ2-3	TRBV6-2/TRBV6-3	CASSYSRLADTGDSTDTQYF	TGTGCCAGCAGTTACTCTCGGCTAGCTGACACCGGAGATAGCACAGATACGCAGTATTTT
-	15	-	TRBJ1-6	TRBV19	CASSKPGQLGSPLHF	TGTGCCAGTAGTAAACCGGGACAACTTGGGTCACCCCTCCACTTT
-	19	TRBD2	TRBJ2-2	TRBV10-1	CASSENVGGPKNRAGELFF	TGCGCCAGCAGTGAGAATGTGGGAGGGCCCAAGAATCGGGCCGGGGAGCTGTTTTTT
-	16	TRBD2	TRBJ2-1	TRBV15	CATSRSGTSEMNEQFF	TGTGCCACCAGCCGATCCGGGACTAGTGAGATGAATGAGCAGTTCTTC
-	15	-	TRBJ2-1	TRBV4-3	CASSQDKGGGREQFF	TGCGCCAGCAGCCAAGATAAGGGCGGGGGCCGGGAGCAGTTCTTC
-	13	-	TRBJ1-4	TRBV5-1	CASSLEPGQELFF	TGCGCCAGCAGCTTGGAGCCAGGGCAAGAACTGTTTTTT
-	18	-	TRBJ1-3	TRBV18	CASSPREFYRGSGNTIYF	TGTGCCAGCTCACCTCGAGAATTTTATCGGGGCTCTGGAAACACCATATATTTT
-	11	-	TRBJ2-7	TRBV29-1	CSAWRANEQYF	TGCAGTGCGTGGAGGGCCAACGAGCAGTACTTC
-	15	TRBD2	TRBJ2-7	TRBV27	CASSSVAGSSYEQYF	TGTGCCAGCAGTTCCGTAGCGGGAAGCTCCTACGAGCAGTACTTC
-	10	-	TRBJ1-2	TRBV20-1	CSAARGSYTF	TGCAGTGCCGCTCGGGGTAGCTACACCTTC
-	15	-	TRBJ1-1	TRBV5-1	CASSLGAGGNTEAFF	TGCGCCAGCAGCTTGGGGGCAGGCGGGAACACTGAAGCTTTCTTT
-	13	-	TRBJ2-7	TRBV3-1/TRBV3-2	CASSRVSGYEQYF	TGTGCCAGCAGCCGGGTTAGCGGCTACGAGCAGTACTTC
-	12	-	TRBJ2-1	TRBV2	CASSDWYNEQFF	TGTGCCAGCAGTGATTGGTACAATGAGCAGTTCTTC
-	17	-	TRBJ2-1	TRBV19	CASSLSSRFRSYNEQFF	TGTGCCAGTAGTTTATCGTCTAGGTTCCGCTCCTACAATGAGCAGTTCTTC
-	17	TRBD2	TRBJ2-7	TRBV7-8	CASSRGTSGEPGWEQYF	TGTGCCAGCAGCAGAGGGACTAGCGGGGAACCGGGATGGGAGCAGTACTTC
once	15	TRBD1	TRBJ1-4	TRBV6-6	CASSRDRAGGEKLFF	TGTGCCAGCAGCCGAGACAGGGCGGGGGGAGAAAAACTGTTTTTT
-	17	-	TRBJ1-3	TRBV7-9	CASSLAGGRGPGNTIYF	TGTGCCAGCAGCTTAGCGGGCGGCCGAGGTCCTGGAAACACCATATATTTT
-	15	-	TRBJ2-2	TRBV7-9	CASSLGRGRNGELFF	TGTGCCAGCAGCTTGGGCCGGGGGCGGAACGGGGAGCTGTTTTTT
-	11	-	TRBJ2-7	TRBV3-1/TRBV3-2	CASKGVGEQYF	TGTGCCAGCAAGGGGGTGGGCGAGCAGTACTTC
-	15	-	TRBJ2-1	TRBV5-6	CASSLAGLTYNEQFF	TGTGCCAGCAGCTTGGCCGGGCTAACATACAATGAGCAGTTCTTC
-	18	TRBD2	TRBJ2-7	TRBV3-1/TRBV3-2	CASSHWRTSGAGSYEQYF	TGTGCCAGCAGCCATTGGAGGACTAGCGGGGCGGGGTCCTACGAGCAGTACTTC
-	13	-	TRBJ1-4	TRBV10-3	CAIRRQDDEKLFF	TGTGCCATCAGGCGACAGGATGATGAAAAACTGTTTTTT
-	13	TRBD2	TRBJ2-7	TRBV5-4	CASSFRGGDEQYF	TGTGCCAGCAGCTTTCGGGGAGGGGACGAGCAGTACTTC
-	18	TRBD2	TRBJ2-1	TRBV4-3	CASSHTRGVASGVEEQFF	TGCGCCAGCAGCCACACCCGCGGGGTGGCTAGCGGGGTGGAGGAGCAGTTCTTC
once	15	TRBD1	TRBJ2-1	TRBV7-2	CASSLDRGPYNEQFF	TGTGCCAGCAGCTTGGACAGGGGCCCCTACAATGAGCAGTTCTTC
-	12	-	TRBJ1-5	TRBV7-9	CASSLGNQPQHF	TGTGCCAGCAGCTTGGGCAATCAGCCCCAGCATTTT
-	14	-	TRBJ1-6	TRBV7-2	CASSYRTVNSPLHF	TGTGCCAGCAGCTACCGGACGGTAAATTCACCCCTCCACTTT
-	12	-	TRBJ1-1	TRBV29-1	CSVGTGNTEAFF	TGCAGCGTGGGGACGGGGAACACTGAAGCTTTCTTT
few	12	-	TRBJ2-3	TRBV12-3/TRBV12-4	CASSLISDTQYF	TGTGCCAGCAGTTTAATATCCGATACGCAGTATTTT
-	14	-	TRBJ1-3	TRBV6-1	CASSEVTVRNTIYF	TGTGCCAGCAGTGAAGTTACAGTTCGAAACACCATATATTTT
-	13	-	TRBJ1-5	TRBV5-5	CASSRDGDQPQHF	TGTGCCAGCAGCCGGGACGGAGATCAGCCCCAGCATTTT
-	13	-	TRBJ1-5	TRBV12-3/TRBV12-4	CASRIGGLASQHF	TGTGCCAGCAGGATAGGGGGTCTCGCGTCCCAGCATTTT
-	16	-	TRBJ1-4	TRBV18	CASSPPVSGGGEKLFF	TGTGCCAGCTCACCACCGGTTAGCGGGGGCGGTGAAAAACTGTTTTTT
-	14	TRBD1	TRBJ1-1	TRBV11-3	CASSSNRGRTEAFF	TGTGCCAGCAGCTCAAACAGGGGCAGAACTGAAGCTTTCTTT
-	14	-	TRBJ2-7	TRBV27	CASRGTGTSYEQYF	TGTGCCAGCAGAGGAACTGGGACCTCCTACGAGCAGTACTTC
-	15	TRBD1	TRBJ2-7	TRBV20-1	CSASPGTGRPYEQYF	TGCAGTGCTAGTCCCGGGACAGGGAGACCCTACGAGCAGTACTTC
-	16	-	TRBJ2-7	TRBV7-2	CASSLGIYGGVYEQYF	TGTGCCAGCAGCTTAGGAATCTATGGAGGTGTTTACGAGCAGTACTTC
-	13	-	TRBJ2-1	TRBV15	CATSRDRGREQFF	TGTGCCACCAGCAGAGATCGGGGTCGCGAGCAGTTCTTC
-	14	-	TRBJ1-5	TRBV6-1	CASSETATDQPQHF	TGTGCCAGCAGTGAGACAGCTACCGATCAGCCCCAGCATTTT
-	14	-	TRBJ1-2	TRBV4-1	CASSQGPGDYGYTF	TGCGCCAGCAGCCAAGGGCCAGGGGACTATGGCTACACCTTC
-	16	TRBD1	TRBJ2-3	TRBV9	CASSVGTGDSTDTQYF	TGTGCCAGCAGCGTAGGGACAGGGGATAGCACAGATACGCAGTATTTT
-	12	-	TRBJ1-1	TRBV28	CASKEGDTEAFF	TGTGCCAGCAAAGAAGGGGACACTGAAGCTTTCTTT
-	15	-	TRBJ1-3	TRBV2	CASSTPEISGNTIYF	TGTGCCAGCAGTACCCCGGAGATCTCTGGAAACACCATATATTTT
-	18	TRBD1	TRBJ2-2	TRBV2	CASSGQGFFNLNTGELFF	TGTGCCAGCAGTGGACAGGGGTTCTTTAACCTTAACACCGGGGAGCTGTTTTTT
-	11	TRBD1	TRBJ2-7	TRBV12-5	CASGTGAEQYF	TGTGCTAGTGGCACAGGGGCCGAGCAGTACTTC
-	17	-	TRBJ2-1	TRBV14	CASSHSRLGRIYNEQFF	TGTGCCAGCAGCCACTCCCGACTAGGCCGAATTTACAATGAGCAGTTCTTC